This T cell receptor (beta chain) is from a study of immune cell composition in non-small cell lung cancer. Comments on this clone: Its target is not known.

TCRdb's copy holds only in-frame clones and misses some; the assay was immunoSEQ multiplex PCR. Here the sample spans approximately 8,600 clones, roughly two thirds being singletons. The normal lung sample lay at least 3 cm, and maximally far, from the tumour. J was trimmed by 4 bases and V by 3 bases; bases with no gene match: 5. Germline CDR1 is SGDLS and CDR2 is YYNGEE. The CDR3 sequence is 14 residues long. Study-level findings and limits: About four fifths of squamous and roughly 32% of adenocarcinoma cases had tumour-associated clones >0.5%. Dominant in vivo tumour-associated clones were not shown to share tumour-reactive sequences. Smoking pack-years did not significantly correlate with tumour TCR-beta clonality. TIL tumour reactivity correlated with maximal tumour-associated clone frequency in adenocarcinoma.

The chain is built from TRBV9 and TRBJ1-2, with 8 bases aligning to TRBD1. The clonotype originates from a human donor with non-small cell lung cancer. Material: non-adjacent lung tissue. The CDR3 region is CASSATGDTYGYTF. The CDR3 DNA is TGTGCCAGCAGCGCGACAGGGGACACCTATGGCTACACCTTC.